The clone carrying this T cell receptor (beta chain) appeared a few times. What it binds is unknown. Germline CDR1 reads MNHEY; CDR2 reads SVGAGI. The trim removed 0 bases at V and 9 bases at J, leaving 13 bases unmatched. CDR3 length: 18 amino acids. These data belong to a study of Graves' ophthalmopathy and Graves' hyperthyroidism. Study details: The authors defined stable hyperthyroidism as no ophthalmopathy within 18 months of follow-up.

Transcripts of RNA were the source for amplifying TCR beta CDR3 regions. Amplification began with first-round RT-PCR using HTBI primers, then second-round multiplex PCR was performed. From the multiplex PCR reads, TCRdb called clonotypes with MiXCR, one entry per CDR3 protein. The profile covers roughly 1.1 million distinct CDR3 sequences, with about two fifths appearing a single time and 11% taken by the ten largest. Participants with hyperthyroidism, aged 18 to 65, were newly diagnosed with under 2 months' duration. Whole-study findings and limits: Most thyroid-expanded clonotypes exceeding 0.001 frequency were also found in blood.

The sequence was obtained from an adult man with Graves' hyperthyroidism. Sequenced input: peripheral blood or thyroid tissue (not recorded which). The chain links TRBV6-5 to TRBJ1-6; TRBD1 matches at 8 bases. CDR3 sequence reads: CASSYSNPSPQGGSPLHF. CDR3 in DNA: TGTGCCAGCAGTTACTCGAACCCGAGCCCACAGGGGGGTTCACCCCTCCACTTT.